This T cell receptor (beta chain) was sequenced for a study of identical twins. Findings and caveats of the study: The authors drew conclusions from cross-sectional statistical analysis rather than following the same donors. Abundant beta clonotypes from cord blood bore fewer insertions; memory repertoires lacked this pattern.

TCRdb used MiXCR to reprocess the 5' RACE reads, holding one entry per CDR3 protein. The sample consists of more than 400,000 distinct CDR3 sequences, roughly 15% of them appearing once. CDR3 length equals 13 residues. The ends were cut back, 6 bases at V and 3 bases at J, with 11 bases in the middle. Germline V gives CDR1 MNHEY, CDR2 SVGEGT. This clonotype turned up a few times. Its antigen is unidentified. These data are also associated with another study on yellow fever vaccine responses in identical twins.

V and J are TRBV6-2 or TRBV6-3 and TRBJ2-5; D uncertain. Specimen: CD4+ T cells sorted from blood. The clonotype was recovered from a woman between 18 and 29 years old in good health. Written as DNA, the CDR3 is TGTGCCAGCAGATCTAGGGTGGAAGAGACCCAGTACTTC. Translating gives CASRSRVEETQYF.